Listed below are T cell receptor beta chains from one sample, sequenced in a study of STAT5B mutations in CD4+ large granular lymphocyte leukemia. Only in-frame clones appear in the TCRdb table, and some are missing; sequencing was by immunoSEQ multiplex PCR. The sample lists more than 9,500 clones; roughly 80% were seen once. Input material: PBMCs. Source of these receptors: a man in his 60s with CD4+ T-cell large granular lymphocyte leukemia. CDR3s leave out the opening cysteine and the closing phenylalanine or tryptophan. The D gene is left open where the match is weak.

J gene,V gene,D gene,CDR3 protein
TRBJ1-5,TRBV27,TRBD1,ASSPREDRSYYRQPQH
TRBJ1-1,TRBV11-3,TRBD1,ASSLGQGKAF
TRBJ2-1,TRBV11-3,.,ASSRIEGPYNEQF
TRBJ2-5,TRBV5-6,.,ASSLPQGQETQY
TRBJ1-2,TRBV6-4,.,ASSDSYSQKRNYGYT
TRBJ2-5,TRBV5-1,TRBD2,ASTVLAGVGETQY
TRBJ2-7,TRBV6-5,.,ASSSPNSFYEQY
TRBJ1-2,TRBV7-9,.,ASSLAGAGYGYT
TRBJ1-3,TRBV4-1,.,ASSQPRSKGNTIY
TRBJ2-1,TRBV11-3,TRBD2,ASSLGEGIGDEQF
TRBJ1-1,TRBV30,TRBD1,ARKDRVNTEAF
TRBJ1-5,TRBV25-1,TRBD1,ASSELGDRGQPQH
TRBJ1-1,TRBV5-6,TRBD1,ASSKPGTGFTEAF
TRBJ2-7,TRBV7-2,.,ASSLPQQGYEQY
TRBJ1-5,TRBV7-8,TRBD1,ASSLRAQGAVQPQH
TRBJ2-7,TRBV7-2,.,ASSLGDSPYEQY
TRBJ1-2,TRBV18,.,ASSPPTAALPANYGYT
TRBJ2-5,TRBV27,.,ASRPTGTLVEQY
TRBJ2-7,TRBV11-1,TRBD2,ASSPTGTSGRYYEQY
TRBJ2-7,TRBV18,.,ASSPAYEQY
TRBJ2-3,TRBV25-1,.,ASSEGAASTDTQY
TRBJ1-2,TRBV4-2,TRBD1,ASSQRSGGPRDGYT
TRBJ2-1,TRBV7-2,.,ATLGGEGNEQF
TRBJ2-7,TRBV27,.,ASSSSVGLLYEQY
TRBJ2-7,TRBV9,TRBD2,ASSARETSVEQY
TRBJ2-3,TRBV6-4,.,ASSDYRDTQY
TRBJ2-7,TRBV9,.,ASSVEGRLYEQY
TRBJ2-6,TRBV25-1,.,ASRPTGLSSSGANVLT